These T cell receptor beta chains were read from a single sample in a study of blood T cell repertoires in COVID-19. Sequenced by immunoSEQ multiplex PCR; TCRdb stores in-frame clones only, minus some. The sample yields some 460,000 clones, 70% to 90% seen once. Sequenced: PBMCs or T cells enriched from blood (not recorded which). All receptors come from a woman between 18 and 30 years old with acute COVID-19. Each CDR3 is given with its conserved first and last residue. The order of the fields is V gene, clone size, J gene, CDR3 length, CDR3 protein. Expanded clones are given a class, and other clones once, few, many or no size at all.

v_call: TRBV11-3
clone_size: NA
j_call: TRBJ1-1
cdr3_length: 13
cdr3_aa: CASSFEENTEAFF

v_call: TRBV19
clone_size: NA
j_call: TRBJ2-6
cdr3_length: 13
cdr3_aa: CASRKGKANVLTF

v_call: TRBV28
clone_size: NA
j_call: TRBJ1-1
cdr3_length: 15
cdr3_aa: CASSLSPTGDTEAFF

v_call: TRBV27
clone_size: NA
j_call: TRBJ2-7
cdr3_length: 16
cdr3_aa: CASSLSRQGISSEQYF

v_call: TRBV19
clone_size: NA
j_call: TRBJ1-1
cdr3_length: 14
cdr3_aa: CASSTRTENTEAFF

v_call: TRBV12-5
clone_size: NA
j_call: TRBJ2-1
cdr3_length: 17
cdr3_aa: CASGATGGRGSYNEQFF

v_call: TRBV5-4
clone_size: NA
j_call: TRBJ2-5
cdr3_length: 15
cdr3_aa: CASSSGTGGEETQYF

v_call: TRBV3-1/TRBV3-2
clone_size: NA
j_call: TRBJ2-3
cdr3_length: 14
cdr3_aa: CASSQAEVGARQYF

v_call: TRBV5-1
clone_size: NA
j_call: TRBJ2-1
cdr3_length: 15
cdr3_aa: CASSLASGGGNEQFF

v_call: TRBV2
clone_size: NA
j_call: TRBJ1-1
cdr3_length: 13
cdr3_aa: CATLAGQNTEAFF

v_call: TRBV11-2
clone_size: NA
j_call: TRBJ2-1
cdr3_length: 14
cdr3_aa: CASSHRGLPGEQFF

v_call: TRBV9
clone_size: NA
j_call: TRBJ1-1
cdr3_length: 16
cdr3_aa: CASSVVEGGADTEAFF

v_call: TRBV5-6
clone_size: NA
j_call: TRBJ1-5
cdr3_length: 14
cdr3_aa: CASSLQGNNQPQHF

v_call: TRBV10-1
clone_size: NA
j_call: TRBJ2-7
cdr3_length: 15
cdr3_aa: CASSGNRGSIHEQYF

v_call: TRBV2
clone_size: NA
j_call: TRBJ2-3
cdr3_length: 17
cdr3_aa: CASTPLWLAGGLDTQYF

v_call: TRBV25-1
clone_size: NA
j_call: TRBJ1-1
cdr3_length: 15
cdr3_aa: CASSDLRQVDLGAFF

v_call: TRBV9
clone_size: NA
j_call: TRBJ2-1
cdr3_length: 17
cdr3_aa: CASSGRLAGGPSNEQFF

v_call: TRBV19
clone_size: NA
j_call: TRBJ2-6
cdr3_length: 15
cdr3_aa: CASSIEYSGANVLTF

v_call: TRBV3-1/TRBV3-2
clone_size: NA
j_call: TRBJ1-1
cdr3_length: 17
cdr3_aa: CASSQRGRVKTDTEAFF

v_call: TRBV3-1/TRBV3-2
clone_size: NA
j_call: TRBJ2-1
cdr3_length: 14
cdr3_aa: CASSQGLGTNEQFF

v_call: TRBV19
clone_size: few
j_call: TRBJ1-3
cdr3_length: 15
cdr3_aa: CASSQTAGSGNTIYF

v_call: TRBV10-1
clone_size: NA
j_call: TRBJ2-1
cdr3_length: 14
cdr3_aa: CASSERQGAGEQFF

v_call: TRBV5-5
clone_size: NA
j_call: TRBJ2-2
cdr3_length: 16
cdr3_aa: CASSRGLAQNTGELFF

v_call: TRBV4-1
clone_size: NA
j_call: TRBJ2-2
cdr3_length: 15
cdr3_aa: CASSLWGANTGELFF

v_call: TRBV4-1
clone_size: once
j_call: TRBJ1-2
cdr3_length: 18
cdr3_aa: CASSQGWDRITANYGYTF

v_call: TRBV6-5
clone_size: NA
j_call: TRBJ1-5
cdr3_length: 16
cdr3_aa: CASSYSEGATNQPQHF

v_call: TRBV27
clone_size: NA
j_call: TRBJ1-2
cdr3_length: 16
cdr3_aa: CASSPTGSYGNYGYTF

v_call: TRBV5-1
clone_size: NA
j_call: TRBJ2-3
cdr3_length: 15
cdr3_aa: CASSSGTGNLDTQYF

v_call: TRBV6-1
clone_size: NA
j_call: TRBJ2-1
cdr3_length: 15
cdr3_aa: CASSETLVAGDEQFF

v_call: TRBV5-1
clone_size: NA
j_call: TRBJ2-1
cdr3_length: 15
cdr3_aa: CASSPTSGGAEEQFF

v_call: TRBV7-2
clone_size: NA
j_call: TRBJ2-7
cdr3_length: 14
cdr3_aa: CASSPGLNPYEQYF